This TCR beta chain was captured in a study of long-term antiretroviral therapy in people with HIV. Trimming removed 3 bases from V and 7 bases from J, with 12 bases in between. This CDR3 has 13 residues. CDR1 is SGHNT, CDR2 YENEEA, per germline. Researchers ran immunoSEQ v3.0 at survey level. Sequencing aimed to cover roughly 40,000-55,000 T-cell genomes per sample. TCRdb's copy holds only in-frame clones and misses some; the assay was immunoSEQ multiplex PCR. The repertoire holds approximately 12,000 clones, with around 88% as singletons. Study conclusions and caveats: Narrower CDR3 length ranges marked HIV repertoires relative to controls.

Note on this clone: Its specificity is not known.

Sequencing used unsorted PBMCs, obtained 0.2 years before starting antiretroviral therapy. This TCR came from a middle-aged woman with HIV. V and J are TRBV11-3 and TRBJ2-5; D is uncertain. Here the CDR3 reads CASSLGATGTQYF. The CDR3 coding sequence is TGTGCCAGCAGCTTGGGCGCGACGGGGACCCAGTACTTC.